This TCR beta chain appears in the sequencing data of a study of blood T cells in healthy people across ages (dated by TCRdb to the mid-2010s). About the investigation overall: Template switching captured roughly one uniquely barcoded TCR beta cDNA molecule per two T cells in model experiments. The donors were divided into four age groups: young (average around 15 years), middle-aged (roughly 42), aged (approximately 59) and long-lived (roughly 82). To track age-related changes in TCR beta repertoire diversity, the study relied on deep sequencing normalized with unique cDNA molecular identifiers. Using the same blood draw, the study looked at two additional independent replicas of 1 million unique cDNA reads for two donors, one aged 18 to 30 and the other aged 80 or older. To avoid experimental bias, donors of different ages were spread randomly across the sequencing lanes. Study-level results and caveats: Donor CMV infection status was unknown, potentially confounding age-related changes in expanded clonotypes. Because profiling used bulk unsorted PBMCs, naive and antigen-experienced compartments could not be compared conclusively. As age increased, observed TCR beta diversity per million T cells dropped in a roughly linear way, and a significant reduction was already evident by age around 41. Compared with the aged group, more naive CD4+ T cells, fewer expanded clones and increased TCR diversity were shown by the long-lived group, suggesting age selection. Estimates of total diversity based on one million sequenced T cells were regarded as lower bounds and as underestimates. There was a strong correlation between observed TCR beta diversity and the percentage of naive T cells measured by flow cytometry.

With respect to this clonotype: Its cognate antigen has yet to be identified. No base quality values were provided; no much bigger clone lies one nucleotide off.

Systemically healthy Caucasian individuals from Russia, some 36 in total and aged roughly 6 to 100 years, were included as donors. Each donor gave around 9.5 milliliters of peripheral blood, collected into EDTA-treated Vacutainer tubes. Ficoll-Paque density-gradient centrifugation was used to isolate PBMCs, with at least 6.5 million per sample. Total RNA was extracted from PBMCs with Trizol reagent, with at least 6 micrograms obtained per sample. The percentages of naive CD45RAhigh/CD27high T cells were determined by flow cytometry on a PBMC aliquot from every donor. Library creation used 5' RACE. Sequencing instrument: Illumina HiSeq 2500. A second PCR of about 7 to 12 cycles was run with a J-beta primer mix and a sample-barcoded 5' primer. Each TCR beta cDNA molecule received a unique molecular identifier from a template-switch 5' adaptor carrying 12 random nucleotides. At least 2.5 million CDR3-containing paired-end reads were obtained from each sample. First-strand cDNA was synthesized from all RNA with the Mint cDNA synthesis kit, primed by a TRBC-specific oligonucleotide. All cDNA was treated with uracil-DNA glycosylase and then went through a first 18-cycle PCR with the universal primers M1SS and BC2_uni_R. As for the original processing: For normalization, 1 million high-quality reads, each with a distinct molecular identifier, were randomly selected from each sample. Instead of being binned into consensus sequences, reads that shared molecular identifiers were thrown out. CDR3 identification, clonotype clustering and error correction used MiTCR with a Q25 quality threshold and the strictest error-elimination algorithm. A nonparametric unseen species model with Euler transformation was used to estimate a lower bound on total TCR beta diversity. Using fastp at Q25 and MiXCR, TCRdb reprocessed the public reads and kept productive beta chains. Duplicate CDR3 protein sequences are folded into a single record with the most common DNA and genes. Here the V and J calls rest on TCRdb's processing, not on the authors' analysis. The sample has approximately 1.5 million distinct CDR3 sequences on record, about 31% of them singletons. The ten largest clones capture roughly 12% of the sample.

This sequence was found in a woman younger than 45 in good health. Material for sequencing was blood.

The DNA sequence follows: TGTGCCAGCAGTGAAGAGAGGAACTACGAGCAGTTCTTC. Its amino acids are CASSEERNYEQFF. The chain joins TRBV6-1 to TRBJ2-1; too little of a D gene remains to name it. The CDR3, cysteine through phenylalanine, is 13 amino acids long. Only the CDR3 DNA stays, 39 bases, in frame from base 1. Via the germline V gene, CDR1 is MNHNS and CDR2 SASEGT. V loses 1 base of germline sequence and J loses 10 bases, and the interval between the two ends is 11 bases.